The clone carrying this T cell receptor (beta chain) was seen only a few times. Antigen specificity is unknown. The PCR was carried out with 60 Vbeta primers and 13 Jbeta primers. Here immunoSEQ multiplex PCR was the method, and the copy in TCRdb shows in-frame clones only, minus some. The sample has around 70,000 clones; under 80% are singletons. This entry is derived from a study of cytomegalovirus exposure and HLA in healthy donors. Study-wide results and caveats: Per a prior analysis, the majority of TCR beta V segments were productive roughly 87% or roughly 30% of the time.

The sequence was obtained from a man in his fifties or sixties in good health and CMV-seropositive. The source material was PBMCs.

The CDR3 sequence is CASSSLRQGSGELFF. The CDR3 coding sequence is TGTGCCAGTTCCTCACTTAGACAGGGATCCGGGGAGCTGTTTTTT. The rearrangement uses TRBV19 and TRBJ2-2, with TRBD1 matching 7 bases. The CDR3 contains 15 residues. From germline, CDR1 is LNHDA and CDR2 SQIVND (reference sequence). Trimming cost V 8 bases and J 6 bases; bases outside gene matches: 12. Looking up the rest from reference TRBV19 and TRBJ2-2 gives the full variable domain: DGGITQSPKYLFRKEGQNVTLSCEQNLNHDAMYWYRQDPGQGLRLIYYSQIVNDFQKGDIAEGYSVSREKKESFPLTVTSAQKNPTAFYLCASSSLRQGSGELFFGEGSRLTVL.